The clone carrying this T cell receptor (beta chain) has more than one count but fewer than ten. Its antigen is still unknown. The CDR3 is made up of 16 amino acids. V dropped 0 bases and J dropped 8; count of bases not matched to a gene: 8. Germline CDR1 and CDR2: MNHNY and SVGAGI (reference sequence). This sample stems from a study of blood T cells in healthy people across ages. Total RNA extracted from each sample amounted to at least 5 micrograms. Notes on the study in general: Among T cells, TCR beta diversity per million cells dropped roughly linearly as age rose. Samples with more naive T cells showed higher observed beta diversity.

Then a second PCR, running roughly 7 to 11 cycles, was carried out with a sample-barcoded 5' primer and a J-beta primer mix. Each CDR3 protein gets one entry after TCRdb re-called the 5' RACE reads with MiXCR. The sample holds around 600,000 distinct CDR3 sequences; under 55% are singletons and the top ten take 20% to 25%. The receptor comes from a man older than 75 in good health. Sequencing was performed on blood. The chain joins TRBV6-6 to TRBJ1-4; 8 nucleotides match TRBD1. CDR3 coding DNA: TGTGCCAGCAGTTACTCGGGACAGGCCTCGTTGGAAAAACTGTTTTTT. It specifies CASSYSGQASLEKLFF.